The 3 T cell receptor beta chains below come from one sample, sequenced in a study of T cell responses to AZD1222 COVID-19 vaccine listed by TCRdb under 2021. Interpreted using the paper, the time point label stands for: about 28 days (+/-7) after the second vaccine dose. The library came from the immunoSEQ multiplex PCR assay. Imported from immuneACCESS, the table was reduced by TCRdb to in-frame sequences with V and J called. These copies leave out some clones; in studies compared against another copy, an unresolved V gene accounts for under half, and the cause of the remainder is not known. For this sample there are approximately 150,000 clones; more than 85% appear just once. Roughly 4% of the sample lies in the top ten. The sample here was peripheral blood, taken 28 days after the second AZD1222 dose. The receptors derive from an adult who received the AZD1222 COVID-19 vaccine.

CDR3: CASSAGTARNFF. In nucleotides, the CDR3 is TGTGCCAGCAGCGCAGGGACAGCTCGGAATTTCTTC. The chain combines TRBV7-2 with TRBJ2-1, with 7 bases identical to TRBD1. The CDR3 covers 12 residues. Trimming at V came to 5 bases and at J to 16 bases, leaving 11 bases not matched to a gene. Germline V gives CDR1 SGHTA, CDR2 FQGNSA.

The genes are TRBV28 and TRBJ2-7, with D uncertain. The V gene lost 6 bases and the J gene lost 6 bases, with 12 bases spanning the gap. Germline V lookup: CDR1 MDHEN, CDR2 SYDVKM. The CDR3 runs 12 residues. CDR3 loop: CASSLLASEQYF. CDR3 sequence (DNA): TGTGCCAGCAGCCTCCTTGCCTCCGAGCAGTACTTC.

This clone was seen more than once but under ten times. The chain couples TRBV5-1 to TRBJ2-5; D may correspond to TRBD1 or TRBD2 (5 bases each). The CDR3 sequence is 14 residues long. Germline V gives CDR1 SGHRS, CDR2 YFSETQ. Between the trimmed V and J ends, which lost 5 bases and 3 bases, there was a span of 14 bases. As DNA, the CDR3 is TGCGCCAGCAGTAACTTCGGGGCTGAAGAGACCCAGTACTTC. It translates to CASSNFGAEETQYF.